What follows are 10 T cell receptor beta chains derived from one specimen sequenced in a study of vaccination effects on CD4 cells after COVID-19. Libraries were prepared by immunoSEQ multiplex PCR; TCRdb keeps only in-frame clonotypes and omits some of them. The table records over 15,000 clones, about 76% of them present only once. These receptors have no known antigen. After expansion with viral peptide pools in the ViraFEST assay, antigen-specific CD4+ T cells were sequenced. Investigators separated out CD4+ T cells once around 10 days of culture had passed. A PCR test confirmed that the person had SARS-CoV-2 infection between March and December 2020. Subjects were given two BNT162b2 or mRNA-1273 vaccine doses. The sample in question was CD4+ T cells from PBMCs cultured with SARS-CoV-2 spike peptides, obtained after COVID-19 vaccination. These receptor sequences come from a human donor who had a prior SARS-CoV-2 infection.

The V call is TRBV7-3, the J call TRBJ2-3; possible D gene TRBD2, 6 bases. Trimming stripped 1 base from V and 4 bases from J, with 6 bases between. Germline CDR1 and CDR2: SGHTA and FQGTGA. The CDR3 is 13 amino acids. The CDR3 sequence: CASSLSGADTQYF. The CDR3 DNA reads as TGTGCCAGCAGCTTAAGCGGGGCAGATACGCAGTATTTT.

The V gene is TRBV15, the J gene TRBJ2-7; maybe TRBD2 (6 bases). The germline V gene encodes CDR1 LNHNV and CDR2 YYDKDF (reference sequence). Trimming removed 0 bases from V and 3 bases from J, with 15 bases in between. The CDR3 loop spans 16 amino acids. This CDR3 is CATSRERGAGSYEQYF. The DNA of the CDR3 is TGTGCCACCAGCAGAGAGAGGGGCGCGGGGAGCTACGAGCAGTACTTC.

The chain recombines TRBV29-1 with TRBJ1-1; no reliable D call. This CDR3 has 10 amino acids. The germline gives CDR1 SQVTM, CDR2 ANQGSEA. Trimming cost V 7 bases and J 0 bases, with 3 bases left between them. This chain's CDR3 is CSALNTEAFF. As DNA, the CDR3 is TGCAGCGCTCTGAACACTGAAGCTTTCTTT.

By share, this clone counts as medium-sized. This chain connects TRBV4-2 to TRBJ2-6; D is ambiguous. This CDR3 is built from 15 residues. CDR1 is LGHNA and CDR2 is YNFKEQ in the germline V gene. V was trimmed by 1 base and J by 4 bases, leaving 8 bases between them. In DNA, the CDR3 is TGTGCCAGCAGCCAAGCGGGCACCGGGGCCAACGTCCTGACTTTC. Its translation: CASSQAGTGANVLTF.

The rearrangement links TRBV15 to TRBJ1-6; D remains ambiguous. Trimming removed 2 bases at V and 5 bases at J, with 10 bases between. The CDR3 has 15 amino acids. Germline V lookup: CDR1 LNHNV, CDR2 YYDKDF (reference sequence). In DNA, the CDR3 is TGTGCCACCAGCAGACAGATATACGATAATTCACCCCTCCACTTT. This codes for CATSRQIYDNSPLHF.

Here the CDR3 reads CASSNRDSYGYTF. The CDR3 DNA reads as TGTGCCAGCAGCAACAGGGACTCCTATGGCTACACCTTC. The chain employs TRBV5-4 and TRBJ1-2; weak D call: TRBD1 (6 bases). V gave up 4 bases and J gave up 4 bases, with 11 bases separating them. The CDR3 consists of 13 residues. CDR1 is SGHNT and CDR2 is YYREEE in the germline V gene (reference sequence).

A few counts support this clone. The chain combines TRBV6-8 with TRBJ1-6; no firm D call. The germline gives CDR1 MNHGY, CDR2 SAAAGT. The CDR3 is 15 amino acids. V was cut by 9 bases and J by 2 bases, with 14 bases left in between. The chain's CDR3 is CARGRAGTYNSPLHF. The CDR3 nucleotides read TGTGCCAGAGGGAGGGCTGGGACCTATAATTCACCCCTCCACTTT.

The rearrangement links TRBV4-1 to TRBJ2-2; a possible D gene is TRBD1 (5 bases). From germline, CDR1 is MGHRA and CDR2 YSYEKL. V lost 1 base, J lost 8 bases, and 8 bases lay in between. The CDR3 is made up of 13 amino acids. For the CDR3, the DNA is TGCGCCAGCAGCCAAGTAGGGGCTGGGGAGCTGTTTTTT. Amino acids: CASSQVGAGELFF.

The rearrangement joins TRBV4-1 to TRBJ1-4; D is ambiguous. The germline CDR1 and CDR2 sequences are MGHRA and YSYEKL. This CDR3 spans 15 amino acids. The V gene lost 0 bases and the J gene lost 8 bases, with 13 bases spanning the gap. For the CDR3, the DNA is TGCGCCAGCAGCCAAGATCAGAGTATCGGGGAAAAACTGTTTTTT. This codes for CASSQDQSIGEKLFF.

This clone showed up just once. The chain links TRBV3-1 (or the pseudogene TRBV3-2) to TRBJ2-7; TRBD2 aligns across 8 bases. Looked up from germline, CDR1 is LGHDT and CDR2 is YNNKEL (reference sequence). V shed 6 bases, J shed 0 bases, and the junction held 4 bases outside the gene matches. The CDR3 loop spans 14 amino acids. In nucleotides, the CDR3 is TGTGCCAGCAGGAATAGCGGGGCCTCCTACGAGCAGTACTTC. Translating gives CASRNSGASYEQYF.